This T cell receptor (beta chain) was sequenced in a study of T cells in Graves' hyperthyroidism and ophthalmopathy. Study-wide context: Peripheral blood samples were taken at initial diagnosis, prior to any treatment. Notes on the study in general: The blood repertoire included most of the expanded thyroid clonotypes above 0.001.

Amplification of TCR beta CDR3 regions was performed using RNA transcripts as template. HTBI primers were the set used in a first-round RT-PCR of the TCR CDR3. A single record per CDR3 protein comes from TCRdb applying MiXCR to the multiplex PCR reads. Among about 250,000 distinct CDR3 sequences listed, around 26% were seen once. CDR3 length: 15 amino acids. Germline CDR1 reads MNHNS; CDR2 reads SASEGT. The V end lost 2 bases, the J end lost 0 bases, and 5 bases lay between the germline ends. This clonotype was recorded a few times. Its specificity is unknown. This TCR came from a woman between 35 and 50 years old with Graves' ophthalmopathy. The V gene is TRBV6-1, the J gene TRBJ2-6; possibly TRBD1 for D (5 bases). Sequences were obtained from blood. DNA for the CDR3: TGTGCCAGCAGTGAAAGGGGCTCTGGGGCCAACGTCCTGACTTTC. Its protein product is CASSERGSGANVLTF.